This note documents a single TCR beta chain sequence. The CDR3 is made up of 15 amino acids. After removal of 4 bases from V and 7 bases from J, the junction contained 8 bases not matched to a gene. Germline-derived CDR1 and CDR2 are SGDLS and YYNGEE. The sample is drawn from a study of technical replicates of blood from a handful of donors. Sequencing was performed with immunoSEQ multiplex PCR; in TCRdb, only in-frame clones are kept and a portion is missing. The data show some 66,000 clones, 88% seen once. The chain is built from TRBV9 and TRBJ2-7, with 13 positions matching TRBD2. The sequence was obtained from a human donor in good health. Some clones in this sample may be carry-over from other donors' samples. Input material: PBMCs. This CDR3 is CASSPRLAGGSEQYF. The CDR3 coding sequence is TGTGCCAGCAGCCCCCGACTAGCGGGGGGATCGGAGCAGTACTTC.